A single sample gave rise to the 7 T cell receptor beta chains below, sequenced in a study of response to subunit inactivated influenza vaccine. TCRdb ran MiXCR on the RT-PCR reads and lists one entry per CDR3 protein. This table has about 780,000 distinct CDR3 sequences, 18% appearing once. Sample: PBMCs from blood, taken roughly 5 days after vaccination. Source of these receptors: a man in his forties or fifties who received an inactivated influenza vaccine.

CDR3 sequence (DNA): TGTGCCAGCAGTGATCCAGGGCGCTACGAGCAGTACTTC. Its protein product is CASSDPGRYEQYF. The genes are TRBV25-1 and TRBJ2-7, with TRBD1 as a possible D gene (5 bases). Trimming took 3 bases from V and 3 from J, leaving 9 bases between them. This CDR3 has 13 residues. Germline-derived CDR1 and CDR2 are MGHDK and SYGVNS.

This clonotype has a count of ten or more. The chain employs TRBV7-9 and TRBJ2-5; D not resolved. Per germline, CDR1 SEHNR and CDR2 FQNEAQ (reference sequence). CDR3 length: 12 amino acids. V gave up 3 bases and J gave up 4 bases, with 6 bases separating them. In DNA form, the CDR3 reads TGTGCCAGCAGCTTCTACAGAGAGACCCAGTACTTC. Protein: CASSFYRETQYF.

This clonotype was found a few times. The chain carries TRBV9 and TRBJ2-5; D not certain. The germline CDR1 and CDR2 sequences are SGDLS and YYNGEE. V lost 0 bases to trimming and J lost 1 base, with 13 bases between them. The CDR3 is made up of 16 amino acids. The CDR3 sequence: CASSVAGRSSQETQYF. CDR3 nucleotides: TGTGCCAGCAGCGTAGCTGGTCGGAGTTCCCAAGAGACCCAGTACTTC.

The chain recombines TRBV7-2 with TRBJ2-3; 7 bases are a match to TRBD2. CDR3 length equals 14 residues. Germline V gene lookup returns CDR1 SGHTA and CDR2 FQGNSA. J was trimmed by 4 bases and V by 5 bases; bases with no gene match: 6. In DNA, the CDR3 is TGTGCCAGCAGCGGGGGGGGGAGCGCAGATACGCAGTATTTT. It encodes CASSGGGSADTQYF.

This clonotype was seen a single time. The rearrangement links TRBV20-1 to TRBJ1-2, with D possibly matching TRBD1 (5 bases). The germline V gene encodes CDR1 DFQATT and CDR2 SNEGSKA (reference sequence). Deletions cut 4 bases from V and 5 bases from J, with 20 bases between. The CDR3 totals 15 residues. CDR3 sequence (DNA): TGCAGTGCTATTCCGGGGCCAAATCCCCAGTATGGCTACACCTTC. It codes for CSAIPGPNPQYGYTF.

This sequence joins TRBV5-1 and TRBJ1-2, with D possibly matching TRBD1 (5 bases). The germline V and J ends were trimmed by 4 bases and 1 base, with 11 bases remaining between them. Germline CDR1 is SGHRS and CDR2 is YFSETQ. The CDR3 runs to 14 residues. CDR3 coding DNA: TGCGCCAGCAGCCGGGACGCTGTTAACTATGGCTACACCTTC. Protein product: CASSRDAVNYGYTF.

This chain connects TRBV7-9 to TRBJ2-1; 10 nucleotides match TRBD2. Per germline, CDR1 SEHNR and CDR2 FQNEAQ (reference sequence). The CDR3 has 16 amino acids. J lost 6 bases, V lost 0 bases, and 5 bases had no gene match. The chain's CDR3 is CASSLAVLAGGNEQFF. CDR3 DNA sequence: TGTGCCAGCAGCTTAGCGGTGTTAGCGGGAGGCAATGAGCAGTTCTTC.